This passage covers 7 T cell receptor beta chains from one sample sequenced in a study of CD8+ T cells in alopecia areata. Isolated RNA was reverse transcribed into cDNA used as the sequencing template. This table comes from immunoSEQ multiplex PCR, and its TCRdb copy is limited to in-frame clones, with some not included. The repertoire holds 200,000 to 250,000 clones, more than 45% seen once, with roughly 1.5% in the top ten. Indicated treatment: oral pan-JAK inhibitor, 5-10 mg twice daily. This specimen consisted of CD4+ T cells sorted from blood, obtained at week 4, from a patient treated with tofacitinib. These receptor sequences come from a human donor with alopecia areata.

The chain employs TRBV29-1 and TRBJ2-7; D is perhaps TRBD1 (6 bases). Trimming cost V 5 bases and J 6 bases, with 17 bases left between them. This CDR3 contains 13 residues. Germline CDR1 is SQVTM and CDR2 is ANQGSEA. CDR3 sequence reads: CSVRPGQLSEQYF. In DNA, the CDR3 is TGCAGCGTTAGGCCGGGACAACTAAGCGAGCAGTACTTC.

The chain employs TRBV7-2 and TRBJ2-7; 9 positions match TRBD1. With 5 bases clipped from V and 0 bases from J, the junction kept 11 bases outside the gene matches. CDR3 size: 17 residues. Germline V gene sequence: CDR1 SGHTA, CDR2 FQGNSA. This CDR3 reads CASSKQTGGTTSYEQYF. CDR3 DNA: TGTGCCAGCAGCAAACAAACAGGGGGCACTACCTCCTACGAGCAGTACTTC.

The table lists this clone with a few counts. The chain recombines TRBV21-1 with TRBJ1-2; no DNA check was done on the table's D call, TRBD1. TRBV21-1 constitutes a pseudogene. This CDR3 comprises 16 residues. CDR3 amino acids: CASSSKRVQGSGGYTF. CDR3 coding DNA: TGTGCCAGCAGCTCAAAAAGGGTTCAGGGGAGCGGCGGCTACACCTTC.

This sequence joins TRBV7-6 and TRBJ1-5; D unclear. This CDR3 is 15 amino acids long. V lost 1 base and J lost 2, with 9 bases in between. Germline V gene data show CDR1 as SGHVS and CDR2 as FNYEAQ. The CDR3 here is CASSLGGSGNQPQHF. DNA of the CDR3: TGTGCCAGCAGCTTAGGTGGTTCCGGCAATCAGCCCCAGCATTTT. Drawing the rest from reference TRBV7-6 and TRBJ1-5, the complete variable domain is GAGVSQSPRYKVTKRGQDVALRCDPISGHVSLYWYRQALGQGPEFLTYFNYEAQQDKSGLPNDRFSAERPEGSISTLTIQRTEQRDSAMYRCASSLGGSGNQPQHFGDGTRLSIL.

The V gene is TRBV7-2, the J gene TRBJ2-1, with D possibly called TRBD1 or TRBD2 (5 bases each). The CDR3 length is 15 residues. Germline-derived CDR1 and CDR2 are SGHTA and FQGNSA. The V end lost 4 bases, the J end lost 2 bases, and 12 bases lay between the germline ends. The CDR3 sequence is CASSSVRGAYNEQFF. The CDR3 nucleotides read TGTGCCAGCAGCTCCGTGAGGGGTGCCTACAATGAGCAGTTCTTC.

This rearrangement joins TRBV4-3 to TRBJ2-7; 7 bases are a match to TRBD1. CDR1 and CDR2 from the germline V gene are LGHNA and YSLEER. CDR3 length: 14 residues. V was pared by 1 base and J by 3 bases, with 3 bases of the junction left unmatched. The CDR3 spells CASSQGPGGYEQYF. CDR3 nucleotide sequence: TGCGCCAGCAGCCAAGGGCCAGGGGGCTACGAGCAGTACTTC.

V and J are TRBV9 and TRBJ1-2; D remains ambiguous. The ends were cut back, 0 bases at V and 2 bases at J, with 11 bases in the middle. The CDR3 consists of 15 residues. Germline V gene data show CDR1 as SGDLS and CDR2 as YYNGEE. As DNA, the CDR3 is TGTGCCAGCAGCGTAGATTTCCGTCAGAACTATGGCTACACCTTC. It specifies CASSVDFRQNYGYTF. The variable domain in full, with the rest retrieved from reference TRBV9 and TRBJ1-2, is DSGVTQTPKHLITATGQRVTLRCSPRSGDLSVYWYQQSLDQGLQFLIQYYNGEERAKGNILERFSAQQFPDLHSELNLSSLELGDSALYFCASSVDFRQNYGYTFGSGTRLTVV.